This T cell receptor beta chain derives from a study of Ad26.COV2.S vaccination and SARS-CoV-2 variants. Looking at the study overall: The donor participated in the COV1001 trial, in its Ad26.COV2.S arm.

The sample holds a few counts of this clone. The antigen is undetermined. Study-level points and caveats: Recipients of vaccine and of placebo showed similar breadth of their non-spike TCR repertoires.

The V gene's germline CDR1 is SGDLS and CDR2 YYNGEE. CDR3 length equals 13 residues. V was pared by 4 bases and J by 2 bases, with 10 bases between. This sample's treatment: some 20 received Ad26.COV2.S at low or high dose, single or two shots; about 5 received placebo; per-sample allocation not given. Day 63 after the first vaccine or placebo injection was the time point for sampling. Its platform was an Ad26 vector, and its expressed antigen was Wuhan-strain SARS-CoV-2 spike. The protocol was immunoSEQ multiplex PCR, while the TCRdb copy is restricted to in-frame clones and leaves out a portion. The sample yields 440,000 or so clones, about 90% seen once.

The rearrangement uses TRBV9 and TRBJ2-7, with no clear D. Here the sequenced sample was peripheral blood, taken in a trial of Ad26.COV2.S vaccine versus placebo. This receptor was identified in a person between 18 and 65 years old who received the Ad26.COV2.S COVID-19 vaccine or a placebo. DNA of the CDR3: TGTGCCAGCAGCCTAGGGTCCCCCTACGAGCAGTACTTC. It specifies CASSLGSPYEQYF. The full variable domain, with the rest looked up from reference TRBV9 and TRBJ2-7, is DSGVTQTPKHLITATGQRVTLRCSPRSGDLSVYWYQQSLDQGLQFLIQYYNGEERAKGNILERFSAQQFPDLHSELNLSSLELGDSALYFCASSLGSPYEQYFGPGTRLTVT.